The T cell receptor (beta chain) under discussion was sequenced for a study of T cells in Graves' hyperthyroidism and ophthalmopathy. Each person with ophthalmopathy scored at least 3 on the Clinical Activity Score, reached NOSPECS grade 4 or higher, and had been ill under 3 months. PBMCs were collected from a roughly 9.7 ml volume of fresh peripheral blood. Germline assignment: CDR1 SGHDT and CDR2 YYEEEE. Trimming left V 0 bases short and J 2 bases short, with 8 bases between. The CDR3 totals 14 residues. Amplified TCR beta CDR3 regions derived from RNA transcripts. First-round RT-PCR targeting the TCR CDR3 was performed with the HTBI primer set. TCRdb reprocessed the multiplex PCR reads with MiXCR, giving one entry per CDR3 protein. Here the sample spans about 400,000 distinct CDR3 sequences, 11% to 15% being singletons. The table lists this clonotype with a few counts.

This chain links TRBV5-6 with TRBJ2-5, with a possible D match to TRBD1 (6 bases). Sequencing used blood. The TCR was taken from a man aged 50-59 years with Graves' ophthalmopathy. The DNA of the CDR3 is TGTGCCAGCAGCTTGGTAGGACAGCAAGAGACCCAGTACTTC. Its protein product is CASSLVGQQETQYF.